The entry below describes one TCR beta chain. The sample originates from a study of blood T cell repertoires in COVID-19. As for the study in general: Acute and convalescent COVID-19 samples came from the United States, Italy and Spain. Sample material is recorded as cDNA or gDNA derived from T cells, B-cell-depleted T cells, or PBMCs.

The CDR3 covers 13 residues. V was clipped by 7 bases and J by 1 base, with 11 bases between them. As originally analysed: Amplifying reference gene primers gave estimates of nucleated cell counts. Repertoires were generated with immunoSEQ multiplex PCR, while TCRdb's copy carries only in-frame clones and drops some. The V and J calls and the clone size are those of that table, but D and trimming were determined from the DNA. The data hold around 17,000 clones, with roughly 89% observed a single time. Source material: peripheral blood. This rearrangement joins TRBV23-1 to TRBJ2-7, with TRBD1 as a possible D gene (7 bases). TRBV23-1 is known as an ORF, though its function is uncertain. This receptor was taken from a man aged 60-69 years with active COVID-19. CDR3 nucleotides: TGCGCCAGCACCTCAGGGGGGTCCTACGAGCAGTACGTC. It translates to CASTSGGSYEQYV.